This T cell receptor (beta chain) was recorded in a study of CD8+ T cells in alopecia areata. Study-wide results and limits: Sequenced scalp T cells also include alphabeta T cells resident in normal skin. Scalp lesions, especially in alopecia totalis/universalis, had higher clonality than normal scalp.

Germline V gene sequence: CDR1 GTSNPN, CDR2 SVGIG (reference sequence). The CDR3 extends over 13 amino acids. Trimming left V 0 bases short and J 5 bases short, with 8 bases between. On this clone itself: Its antigen remains unidentified.

Patients with alopecia areata provided lesional scalp punch biopsies as well as peripheral blood. The sorting of PBMCs gave CD4+ and CD8+ T cells. Extraction of RNA preceded its reverse transcription into cDNA, which served as the sequencing template. Repertoires were generated with immunoSEQ multiplex PCR, while TCRdb's copy carries only in-frame clones and drops some. This sample carries fewer than 90,000 clones, roughly 51% of them seen once, and the ten largest clones take 5.5% to 6%. The chain recombines TRBV30 with TRBJ2-1; D is possibly TRBD2 (6 bases). The source is a human donor with alopecia areata. Sequences were obtained from NKG2D-high CD8+ T cells sorted from blood. The CDR3 protein is CAWSVASDNEQFF. The DNA of the CDR3 is TGTGCCTGGAGTGTGGCTAGCGACAATGAGCAGTTCTTC.